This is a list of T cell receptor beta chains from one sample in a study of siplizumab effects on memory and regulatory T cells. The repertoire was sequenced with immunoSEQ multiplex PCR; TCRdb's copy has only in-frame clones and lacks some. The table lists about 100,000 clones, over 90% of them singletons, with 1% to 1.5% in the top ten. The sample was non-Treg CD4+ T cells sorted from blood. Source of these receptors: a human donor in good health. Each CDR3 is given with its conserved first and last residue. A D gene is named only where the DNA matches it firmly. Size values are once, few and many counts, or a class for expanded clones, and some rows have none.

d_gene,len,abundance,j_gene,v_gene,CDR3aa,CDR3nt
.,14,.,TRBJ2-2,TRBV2,CASGTSSNTGELFF,TGTGCCAGCGGTACCAGTTCGAACACCGGGGAGCTGTTTTTT
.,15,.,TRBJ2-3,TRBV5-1,CASSLGGLITDTQYF,TGCGCCAGCAGCTTAGGGGGGCTAATCACAGATACGCAGTATTTT
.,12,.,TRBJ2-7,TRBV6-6,CASSPQGYEQYF,TGTGCCAGCAGTCCCCAAGGCTACGAGCAGTACTTC
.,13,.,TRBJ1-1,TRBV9,CASSPRANTEAFF,TGTGCCAGCAGCCCCCGTGCGAACACTGAAGCTTTCTTT
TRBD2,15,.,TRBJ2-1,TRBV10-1,CASSESSGSFYEQFF,TGCGCCAGCAGTGAGTCAAGCGGGAGTTTCTATGAGCAGTTCTTC
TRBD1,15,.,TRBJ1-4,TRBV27,CASSLRTGTGEKLFF,TGTGCCAGCAGTTTACGGACCGGGACAGGAGAAAAACTGTTTTTT
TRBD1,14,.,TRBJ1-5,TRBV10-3,CAISLQGDNQPQHF,TGTGCCATCAGCTTACAGGGGGACAATCAGCCCCAGCATTTT
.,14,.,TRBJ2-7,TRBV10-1,CASSESGQLYEQYF,TGCGCCAGCAGTGAGTCGGGACAACTATACGAGCAGTACTTC
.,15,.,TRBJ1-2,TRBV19,CASSIRVHWDYGYTF,TGTGCCAGTAGTATCCGGGTCCATTGGGACTATGGCTACACCTTC
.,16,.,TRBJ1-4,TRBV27,CASSPRVWGRGEKLFF,TGTGCCAGCAGTCCCCGGGTGTGGGGCAGGGGTGAAAAACTGTTTTTT
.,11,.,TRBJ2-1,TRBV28,CASSLGTEQFF,TGTGCCAGCAGCCTAGGGACAGAGCAGTTCTTC
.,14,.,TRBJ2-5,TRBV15,CATSRARQEETQYF,TGTGCCACCAGCAGAGCTAGGCAGGAAGAGACCCAGTACTTC
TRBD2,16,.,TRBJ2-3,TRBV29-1,CSVESTSGGVTDTQYF,TGCAGCGTTGAATCGACTAGCGGGGGTGTCACAGATACGCAGTATTTT
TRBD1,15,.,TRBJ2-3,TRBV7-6,CASSSDRASTDTQYF,TGTGCCAGCAGCTCCGACAGGGCAAGCACAGATACGCAGTATTTT
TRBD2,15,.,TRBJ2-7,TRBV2,CASRLGLAGSYEQYF,TGTGCCAGCAGACTAGGGCTAGCGGGATCCTACGAGCAGTACTTC
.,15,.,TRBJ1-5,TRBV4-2,CASSQEGSRDQPQHF,TGTGCCAGCAGCCAAGAGGGCAGCCGAGATCAGCCCCAGCATTTT
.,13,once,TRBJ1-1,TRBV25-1,CASSSTGNTEAFF,TGTGCCAGCAGTTCGACAGGAAACACTGAAGCTTTCTTT
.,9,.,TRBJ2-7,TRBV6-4,CARETLGHF,TGTGCCAGAGAGACTCTGGGGCACTTC
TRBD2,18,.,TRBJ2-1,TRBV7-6,CASSARPRLAGGRWEQFF,TGTGCCAGCAGCGCGCGCCCCAGACTAGCGGGAGGTCGGTGGGAGCAGTTCTTC
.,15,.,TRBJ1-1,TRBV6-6,CASSGEPPPGTEAFF,TGTGCCAGCAGTGGGGAACCACCCCCGGGCACTGAAGCTTTCTTT
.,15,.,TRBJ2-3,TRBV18,CASSPGLSSTDTQYF,TGTGCCAGCTCACCGGGACTCTCCAGCACAGATACGCAGTATTTT
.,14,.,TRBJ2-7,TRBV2,CASDDSLHAYEQYF,TGTGCCAGCGATGATTCTCTACATGCCTACGAGCAGTACTTC
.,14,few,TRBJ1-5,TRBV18,CASSLGTQREPQHF,TGTGCCAGCTCTCTCGGGACCCAACGGGAGCCCCAGCATTTT
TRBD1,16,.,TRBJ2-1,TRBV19,CASSRSRDRVSSEQFF,TGTGCCAGTAGTAGGAGTCGGGACAGGGTTAGTAGTGAGCAGTTCTTC
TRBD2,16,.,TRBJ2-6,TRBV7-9,CASSLGEGYGANVLTF,TGTGCCAGCAGCTTAGGGGAGGGATACGGGGCCAACGTCCTGACTTTC
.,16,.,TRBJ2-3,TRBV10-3,CAIKRTGQLSTDTQYF,TGTGCCATCAAACGTACCGGACAGTTAAGCACAGATACGCAGTATTTT
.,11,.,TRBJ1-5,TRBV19,CARGGGWPQHF,TGTGCCCGTGGGGGTGGGTGGCCCCAGCATTTT
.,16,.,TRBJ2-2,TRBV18,CASSLTGPWNTGELFF,TGTGCCAGCTCACTAACGGGACCATGGAACACCGGGGAGCTGTTTTTT
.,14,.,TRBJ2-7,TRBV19,CASSTGPRRGEQYF,TGTGCCAGTAGTACGGGACCCCGGCGGGGAGAGCAGTACTTC
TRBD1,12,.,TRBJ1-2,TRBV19,CASKTGGSGYTF,TGTGCCAGTAAGACAGGGGGCTCTGGCTACACCTTC
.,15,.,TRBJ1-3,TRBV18,CASSPRTRTGNTIYF,TGTGCCAGCTCACCACGGACCCGAACTGGAAACACCATATATTTT
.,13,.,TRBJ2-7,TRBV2,CASSENLPYEQYF,TGTGCCAGCAGTGAAAATCTGCCCTACGAGCAGTACTTC
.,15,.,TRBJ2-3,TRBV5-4,CASSLATGHTDTQYF,TGTGCCAGCAGCTTGGCCACAGGCCACACAGATACGCAGTATTTT
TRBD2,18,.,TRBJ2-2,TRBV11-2,CASAPPPQLAGYTGELFF,TGTGCCAGCGCCCCCCCACCGCAACTAGCGGGATATACCGGGGAGCTGTTTTTT
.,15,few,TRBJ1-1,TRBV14,CASSQELGGGTEAFF,TGTGCCAGCAGCCAAGAACTAGGTGGGGGCACTGAAGCTTTCTTT
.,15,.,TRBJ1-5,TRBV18,CASSPDSNRNQPQHF,TGTGCCAGCTCACCAGACAGTAATCGCAATCAGCCCCAGCATTTT
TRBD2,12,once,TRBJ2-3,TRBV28,CVSGRAGDTQYF,TGTGTTAGCGGGAGGGCCGGGGATACGCAGTATTTT
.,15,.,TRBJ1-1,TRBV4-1,CASSQGPGVGTEAFF,TGCGCCAGCAGCCAGGGTCCAGGGGTCGGCACTGAAGCTTTCTTT
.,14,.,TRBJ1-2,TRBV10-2,CASSDPTQVGGYTF,TGCGCCAGCAGTGACCCGACGCAGGTCGGCGGCTACACCTTC
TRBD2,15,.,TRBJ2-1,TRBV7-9,CASSLGSGVNNEQFF,TGTGCCAGCAGCTTAGGTAGCGGGGTGAACAATGAGCAGTTCTTC
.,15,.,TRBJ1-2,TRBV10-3,CAITSESDTVYGYTF,TGTGCCATCACCTCAGAAAGTGACACGGTTTATGGCTACACCTTC
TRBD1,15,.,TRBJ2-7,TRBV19,CASSPSRDRTNEQYF,TGTGCCAGTAGCCCAAGCCGGGACAGGACCAACGAGCAGTACTTC
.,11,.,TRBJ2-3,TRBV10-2,CASTYTDTQYF,TGCGCCAGCACGTACACAGATACGCAGTATTTT
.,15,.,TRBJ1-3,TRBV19,CASSAGESPGNTIYF,TGTGCCAGTAGTGCCGGAGAGAGTCCTGGAAACACCATATATTTT
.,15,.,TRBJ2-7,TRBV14,CASSQDLARSYEQYF,TGTGCCAGCAGCCAAGATCTAGCCAGGTCCTACGAGCAGTACTTC
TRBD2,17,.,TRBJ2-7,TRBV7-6,CASTNLPSGRAPDEQYF,TGTGCCAGCACCAACCTTCCGAGCGGGAGGGCCCCGGACGAGCAGTACTTC
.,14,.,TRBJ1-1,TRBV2,CASRIRGQNTEAFF,TGTGCCAGCAGAATTAGGGGCCAGAACACTGAAGCTTTCTTT
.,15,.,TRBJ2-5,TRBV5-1,CASSLAGPHQETQYF,TGCGCCAGCAGCTTGGCCGGGCCCCACCAAGAGACCCAGTACTTC